What follows are 22 T cell receptor beta chains derived from one specimen sequenced in a study of monozygotic twins with inflammatory bowel disease. TCRdb reworked the 5' RACE reads into one entry per CDR3 protein, no DNA. The repertoire shows 88,000 or so distinct CDR3 sequences; the top ten hold 6.5% to 9%. Source material: blood. These receptors were obtained from a human donor with ulcerative colitis or Crohn's disease, or a healthy co-twin of an affected twin (not recorded which).

The chain couples TRBV5-1 to TRBJ2-2. CDR1 and CDR2 (germline): SGHRS, YFSETQ. The CDR3 runs to 14 residues. CDR3 sequence: CASSLDRVLGELFF.

The chain links TRBV6-1 to TRBJ2-7. Germline V gene sequence: CDR1 MNHNS, CDR2 SASEGT. This CDR3 comprises 13 residues. CDR3 amino acids: CASSEGLEGEQYF.

V usage is TRBV5-1 and J usage is TRBJ1-6; TCRdb's D gene call, TRBD1, goes unchecked for lack of DNA. CDR3 length: 17 amino acids. CDR1 is SGHRS and CDR2 is YFSETQ in the germline V gene. The CDR3 region is CASSVGGQGSAQSPLHF.

The gene calls are TRBV6-1 and TRBJ1-4; with no DNA, the TCRdb D assignment of TRBD1 cannot be verified. The CDR3 is 16 residues long. Per germline, CDR1 MNHNS and CDR2 SASEGT. CDR3 in amino acids: CASGSQDLATNEKLFF.

The gene calls are TRBV5-1 and TRBJ1-1. Germline loops: CDR1 SGHRS, CDR2 YFSETQ. This CDR3 is built from 11 residues. CDR3: CASSGGSGAFF. Filled out from reference TRBV5-1 and TRBJ1-1, the complete variable domain reads KAGVTQTPRYLIKTRGQQVTLSCSPISGHRSVSWYQQTPGQGLQFLFEYFSETQRNKGNFPGRFSGRQFSNSRSEMNVSTLELGDSALYLCASSGGSGAFFGQGTRLTVV.

The rearrangement links TRBV18 to TRBJ1-2. Germline CDR1 KGHSH, CDR2 LQKENI. The CDR3 length is 14 residues. Here the CDR3 reads CASSPQGDRYGYTF.

The chain links TRBV12-3 or TRBV12-4 to TRBJ1-6. This CDR3 region has 14 residues. The CDR3 region is CASSDDTRNSPLHF.

The rearrangement uses TRBV10-1 and TRBJ2-6. Looked up from germline, CDR1 is WNHNN and CDR2 is SYGVQD (reference sequence). The CDR3 spans 13 residues. This CDR3 is CASKPSGANVLTF.

This chain uses TRBV20-1 with TRBJ2-5; there is no DNA to check the TCRdb D call of TRBD1. The CDR3 spans 12 residues. The germline V gene has CDR1 DFQATT and CDR2 SNEGSKA (reference sequence). This CDR3 is CSASNRGETQYF.

This chain uses TRBV6-1 with TRBJ1-2. This CDR3 is 15 amino acids long. CDR1 is MNHNS, CDR2 SASEGT, per germline. The CDR3 loop reads CASSAAGFSAYGYTF.

This sequence joins TRBV12-3 or TRBV12-4 and TRBJ2-2; TCRdb designates TRBD1, a call that cannot be tested without DNA. The CDR3 extends over 16 amino acids. This chain's CDR3 is CASSYLTGSNTGELFF.

The rearrangement joins TRBV2 to TRBJ1-4. The CDR3 loop spans 12 amino acids. The germline V gene has CDR1 SNHLY and CDR2 FYNNEI. The CDR3 sequence is CASSVTYEKLFF.

This sequence joins TRBV28 and TRBJ2-6; TCRdb gives TRBD1 as the D gene, but with no DNA this cannot be confirmed. CDR1 is MDHEN and CDR2 is SYDVKM in the germline V gene. The CDR3 length is 15 residues. CDR3 loop: CASSSQGAGANVLTF.

The V gene is TRBV6-1, the J gene TRBJ2-7; TCRdb lists TRBD1, though no DNA is available to test this call. CDR1 is MNHNS and CDR2 is SASEGT in the germline V gene. The CDR3 is made up of 15 amino acids. CDR3 residues: CASSPPSSQTYEQYF.

The chain employs TRBV29-1 and TRBJ1-1. CDR1 is SQVTM, CDR2 ANQGSEA, per germline. This CDR3 is built from 13 residues. The CDR3 region is CSGAEVGNTEAFF. The full variable domain, rest sourced from reference TRBV29-1 and TRBJ1-1, is SAVISQKPSRDICQRGTSLTIQCQVDSQVTMMFWYRQQPGQSLTLIATANQGSEATYESGFVIDKFPISRPNLTFSTLTVSNMSPEDSSIYLCSGAEVGNTEAFFGQGTRLTVV.

The V gene is TRBV28, the J gene TRBJ2-2; checking the TCRdb D call of TRBD1 is not possible without DNA. Per germline, CDR1 MDHEN and CDR2 SYDVKM. This CDR3 is 12 amino acids long. Here the CDR3 reads CASSFPGGELFF.

The CDR3 spells CASSLVVTGGNEQFF. The gene calls are TRBV5-1 and TRBJ2-1; TCRdb returns TRBD1, unconfirmable since there is no DNA. Germline-derived CDR1 and CDR2 are SGHRS and YFSETQ. This CDR3 has 15 residues.

The chain couples TRBV4-2 to TRBJ2-1; there is no DNA to check the TCRdb D call of TRBD2. The CDR3 is made up of 15 amino acids. Germline CDR1 LGHNA, CDR2 YNFKEQ. The CDR3 region is CASSLQLTLSDEQFF.

This sequence joins TRBV9 and TRBJ1-6; TCRdb selects TRBD1, and the lack of DNA leaves this call unchecked. CDR3 length: 15 residues. The germline gives CDR1 SGDLS, CDR2 YYNGEE. The CDR3 protein is CASSRTGTYNSPLHF.

The V call is TRBV20-1, the J call TRBJ2-7; TCRdb indicates TRBD1, and absent DNA this call remains unverified. The germline gives CDR1 DFQATT, CDR2 SNEGSKA (reference sequence). The CDR3 length is 12 residues. CDR3: CSAAPLRDSLYF.

The chain combines TRBV7-6 with TRBJ2-7. Per germline, CDR1 SGHVS and CDR2 FNYEAQ. The CDR3 consists of 13 residues. Here the CDR3 reads CASSSTRGYEQYF.

This chain connects TRBV6-2 or TRBV6-3 to TRBJ2-5; TCRdb proposes TRBD2, but this gene call is untestable without DNA. The germline CDR1 and CDR2 sequences are MNHEY and SVGEGT. This CDR3 spans 16 amino acids. CDR3 sequence reads: CASSRSSGLIQETQYF.